This paragraph covers one TCR beta chain sequence. The sample is drawn from a study of blood T cell repertoires in COVID-19. Study context: Samples of COVID-19 (acute and convalescent) were obtained from the United States, Italy and Spain. Sample material is recorded as cDNA or gDNA derived from T cells, B-cell-depleted T cells, or PBMCs.

Germline V lookup: CDR1 LNHDA, CDR2 SQIVND (reference sequence). The CDR3 is 14 residues long. Losses at the gene ends were 8 bases for V and 6 bases for J; bases not matched to a gene: 8. Under the authors' procedure: Counts of nucleated cells, estimated from reference gene primer amplification, were obtained. Clones were sequenced by immunoSEQ multiplex PCR, and TCRdb holds only the in-frame ones, with some missing. D and trimming come from the DNA, and the V and J calls and clone size come from that table. The profile shows fewer than 40,000 clones, more than 70% of them singletons. The clonotype was recovered from a man aged 70-80 years with active COVID-19. Specimen: peripheral blood. The J gene is TRBJ1-5, the V gene TRBV19; 9 bases fit TRBD1. The CDR3 here is CASQNRGQGQPQHF. As DNA, the CDR3 is TGTGCCAGTCAGAACAGGGGGCAAGGTCAGCCCCAGCATTTT.